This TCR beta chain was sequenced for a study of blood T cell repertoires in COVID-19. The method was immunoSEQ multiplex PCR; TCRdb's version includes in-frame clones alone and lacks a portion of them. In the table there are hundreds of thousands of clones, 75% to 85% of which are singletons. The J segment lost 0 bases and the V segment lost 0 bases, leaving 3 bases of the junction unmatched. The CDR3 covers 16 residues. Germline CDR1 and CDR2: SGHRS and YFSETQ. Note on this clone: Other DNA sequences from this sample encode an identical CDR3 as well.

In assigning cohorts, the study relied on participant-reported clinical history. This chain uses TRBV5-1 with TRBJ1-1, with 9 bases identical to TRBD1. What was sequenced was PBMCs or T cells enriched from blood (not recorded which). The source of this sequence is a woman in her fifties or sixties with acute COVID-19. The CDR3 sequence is CASSLGTGVMNTEAFF. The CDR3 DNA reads TGCGCCAGCAGCTTGGGGACAGGGGTCATGAACACTGAAGCTTTCTTT.